This record concerns one T cell receptor beta chain sequence. The sample holds many counts of this clonotype. Its antigen is unknown. One junction end disagrees with the germline gene, perhaps due to a read error. Library preparation used RT-PCR. Instrument on record: Illumina HiSeq 2500. TCRdb handled the public reads itself, with Q25 trimming in fastp and clone calling in MiXCR, and kept productive beta chains. Under each unique CDR3 protein, matching rows form one entry showing the most common genes and DNA. The sample profile shows some 540,000 distinct CDR3 sequences; around 21% of them were found once. Around 2.8% of the sample is held by the ten biggest clonotypes. This entry belongs to a study of response to subunit inactivated influenza vaccine (dated by TCRdb to 2016 to 2019). Turning to the overall study: Deep quantitative T cell receptor repertoire profiling was used in the study to track responses to a trivalent subunit inactivated influenza vaccine. General study outcomes and caveats: The authors suggested that each seasonal influenza vaccination may recruit only a limited number of new T cells.

Reading from cysteine to phenylalanine, the CDR3 counts 13 amino acids. Only the CDR3 part of the read is kept: 39 bases, read in frame from the first base. CDR1 SGHKS and CDR2 YYEKEE are derived from the germline V gene (reference sequence). In addition, the sample was reused for a study of T cells expressing NK-cell markers. The second paper further reports: TCR beta cDNA libraries were made by 5'RACE template switching that added a universal primer site and unique molecular identifiers. About eight donors provided sorted CD3+CD56+NKG2C+, CD3+CD56+NKG2C- and CD3+CD56-NKG2C+ T-cell subsets, whose TCR beta-chain repertoires were profiled. Among the eight sequenced donors, only one was HCMV-seronegative, while the other seven were HCMV-seropositive. In several experiments an anti-gammadeltaTCR antibody was added to restrict sorting to alphabetaTCR-expressing T cells. For six donors, the dominant CD3+CD56+NKG2C+ clonotypes were among the top 10 CD8+ clonotypes and accounted for roughly 1.0-8% of CD8+ T cells. Those dominant clonotypes were again the most abundant among CD3+CD56-NKG2C+ cells in a handful of donors, at about 25-60.1%. It remained unclear whether the expanded NKG2C-expressing T cell clones were specific for HCMV antigens. All eight donors whose samples were sequenced were randomly selected healthy volunteers, three of them men and five women. HCMV serostatus was determined by detecting HCMV-specific IgG in serum with a commercial ELISA kit. Ficoll density gradient centrifugation was used to isolate peripheral blood mononuclear cells from blood. Magnetic immunoseparation with Miltenyi isolation kits was used to isolate CD4+ and CD8+ T cells from PBMC. cDNA synthesis was primed from the TCR beta constant segment and was followed by two successive PCR amplification steps. The libraries were sequenced on Illumina HiSeq 2000/2500, MiSeq or NextSeq, producing 2 x 150 bp reads. Reads were demultiplexed and grouped by UMI with MIGEC, and clonotypes were assembled and quantified with MiTCR. Only TCR cDNA sequences supported by at least two reads were kept to exclude erroneous sequences. The tcR package was used for downstream repertoire analysis, with clonotypes matched between fractions based on CDR3 nucleotide sequence plus V segment. VDJmatch was used to annotate antigen specificity against VDJdb, with one amino acid substitution allowed in CDR3.

Sequencing used CD4+ T cells sorted from PBMCs, obtained 11 to 12 days after vaccination. The V gene is TRBV5-5 and the J gene is TRBJ1-6, with no D gene named confidently. This TCR was sampled from a man aged 50 or older who received an inactivated influenza vaccine. Donor details come from another sample of the same person, matched by shared clones. The encoded CDR3 is CASSLAGDSPLHF. The DNA sequence is given as TGCGCCAGCAGCTTGGCGGGCGATTCACCCCTCCACTTT.